Listed below are T cell receptor beta chains from one sample, sequenced in a study of T cells after posttransplantation cyclophosphamide. Clones were read by immunoSEQ multiplex PCR, and TCRdb kept only the in-frame ones, dropping some. This repertoire holds about 36,000 clones, and none appear only once. The sequenced sample consisted of PBMCs. The source of these receptors is a girl aged 5-17 years in good health, CMV-negative, and a related stem cell transplant donor. Each CDR3 is given with its conserved first and last residue.

V: TRBV6-1; CDR3: CASSEGQGIPGANVLTF
V: TRBV4-2; CDR3: CASSQERGSSYEQYF
V: TRBV6-5; CDR3: CASSRSSYNEQFF
V: TRBV18; CDR3: CASSPRQGPGELFF
V: TRBV11-1; CDR3: CASSFDSPNTEAFF
V: TRBV7-9; CDR3: CASSPSSGVRRYEQYF
V: TRBV28; CDR3: CASTLSRVWGGNEQFF
V: TRBV28; CDR3: CASRSPTGEQYF
V: TRBV5-1; CDR3: CASRIGGAASYNEQFF
V: TRBV9; CDR3: CASSTGFGGDNEQFF
V: TRBV5-1; CDR3: CASSDRLSSYEQYF
V: TRBV19; CDR3: CASSAGQGPTEAFF
V: TRBV5-1; CDR3: CASSLEGARATNEKLFF
V: TRBV7-9; CDR3: CASSLPTVSGRHYEQYF
V: TRBV9; CDR3: CASSASGSGYNEQFF
V: TRBV14; CDR3: CASSQEEAPSTDTQYF
V: TRBV27; CDR3: CASSFYGDSYNEQFF
V: TRBV19; CDR3: CASSRNREPEAFF
V: TRBV7-6; CDR3: CASSLWSLGSYNEQFF
V: TRBV19; CDR3: CASSIEAGKGQPQHF
V: TRBV5-1; CDR3: CASRPGTANEKLFF
V: TRBV19; CDR3: CASNSGTDTQYF
V: TRBV6-5; CDR3: CASSRGTVYGYTF
V: TRBV7-2; CDR3: CASSLSIRRGEDTQYF
V: TRBV5-1; CDR3: CASSEQGASGELFF
V: TRBV19; CDR3: CASSMMTGRNYGYTF
V: TRBV27; CDR3: CASSSGGYNEQFF
V: TRBV4-3; CDR3: CASSPRRGRLSGNTIYF
V: TRBV2; CDR3: CASGAGQGSEQYF
V: TRBV5-4; CDR3: CASSPEQLNYGYTF
V: TRBV30; CDR3: CAWKISERVGTQYF
V: TRBV15; CDR3: CATSRAGTDSPLHF
V: TRBV19; CDR3: CASSLPQTGGYSNQPQHF
V: TRBV6-4; CDR3: CASSDSSPGGPDEQFF
V: TRBV21-1; CDR3: CASSAGQENEKLFF
V: TRBV27; CDR3: CASTPRGGVQAYEQYF
V: TRBV6-5; CDR3: CASSYGKLTDTQYF
V: TRBV28; CDR3: CASSLAGVGGLKNEQFF
V: TRBV19; CDR3: CASRTGGEPQYF
V: TRBV5-1; CDR3: CASSLVPDQETQYF
V: TRBV6-5; CDR3: CASTTRALAVGYTF
V: TRBV27; CDR3: CASSFVKRNEQFF
V: TRBV5-1; CDR3: CASSRQGYEQYF
V: TRBV7-9; CDR3: CASSFLAENTEAFF
V: TRBV7-9; CDR3: CASSQPWTGKFNYGYTF
V: TRBV10-2; CDR3: CASNNQQGYNEQFF
V: TRBV6-5; CDR3: CASRYLTGRSNEQFF
V: TRBV27; CDR3: CASSFSLAGINEQFF
V: TRBV9; CDR3: CASSVVSGGTDTQYF
V: TRBV19; CDR3: CASSMIQGLPGANVLTF
V: TRBV6-4; CDR3: CASSDSAGSTDTQYF
V: TRBV7-2; CDR3: CASSPNSYEQYF
V: TRBV5-1; CDR3: CASSPRDSYYEQYF
V: TRBV5-5; CDR3: CASSLMEGSGPQHF
V: TRBV30; CDR3: CAWTGQITSPLHF